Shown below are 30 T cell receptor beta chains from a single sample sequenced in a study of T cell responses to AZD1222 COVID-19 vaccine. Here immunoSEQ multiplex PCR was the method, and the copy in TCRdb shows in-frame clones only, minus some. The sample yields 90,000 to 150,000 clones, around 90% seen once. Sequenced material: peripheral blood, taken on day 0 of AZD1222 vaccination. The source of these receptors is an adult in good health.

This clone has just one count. CDR3 residues: CASSQNTGQGVNEQFF. CDR3 nucleotide sequence: TGTGCCAGCAGCCAGAATACGGGACAGGGGGTAAATGAGCAGTTCTTC. This chain connects TRBV4-2 to TRBJ2-1; 11 bases match TRBD1. Germline-derived CDR1 and CDR2 are LGHNA and YNFKEQ. The CDR3 spans 16 residues. V lost 3 bases, J lost 7 bases, and 8 bases stayed unmatched.

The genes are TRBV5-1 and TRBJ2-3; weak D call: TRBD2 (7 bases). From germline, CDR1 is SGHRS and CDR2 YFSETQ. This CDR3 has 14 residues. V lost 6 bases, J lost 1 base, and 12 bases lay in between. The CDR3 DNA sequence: TGCGCCAGCAACCAAGGGGGGGGCACAGATACGCAGTATTTT. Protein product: CASNQGGGTDTQYF. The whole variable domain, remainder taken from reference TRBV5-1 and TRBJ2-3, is KAGVTQTPRYLIKTRGQQVTLSCSPISGHRSVSWYQQTPGQGLQFLFEYFSETQRNKGNFPGRFSGRQFSNSRSEMNVSTLELGDSALYLCASNQGGGTDTQYFGPGTRLTVL.

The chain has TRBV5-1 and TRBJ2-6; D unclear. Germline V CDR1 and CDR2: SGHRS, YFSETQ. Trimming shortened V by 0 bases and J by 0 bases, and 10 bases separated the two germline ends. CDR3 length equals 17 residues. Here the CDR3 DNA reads TGCGCCAGCAGCTTGGAGCGACCGGACTCTGGGGCCAACGTCCTGACTTTC. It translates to CASSLERPDSGANVLTF.

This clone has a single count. The CDR3 here is CASSPWTSGSPYNEQFF. The CDR3 coding sequence is TGTGCCAGCAGCCCCTGGACTAGCGGGAGCCCCTACAATGAGCAGTTCTTC. The chain joins TRBV7-2 to TRBJ2-1, with TRBD2 identical over 13 bases. This CDR3 has 17 residues. The V and J ends lost 5 bases and 2 bases, in that order; junction bases with no gene match: 6. Germline V gene data show CDR1 as SGHTA and CDR2 as FQGNSA.

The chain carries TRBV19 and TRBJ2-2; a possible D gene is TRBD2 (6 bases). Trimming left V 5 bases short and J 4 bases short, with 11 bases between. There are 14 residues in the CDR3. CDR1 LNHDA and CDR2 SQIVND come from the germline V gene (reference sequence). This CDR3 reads CASSWDWLTGELFF. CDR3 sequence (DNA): TGTGCCAGTAGTTGGGACTGGCTCACCGGGGAGCTGTTTTTT. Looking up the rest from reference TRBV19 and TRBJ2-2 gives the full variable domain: DGGITQSPKYLFRKEGQNVTLSCEQNLNHDAMYWYRQDPGQGLRLIYYSQIVNDFQKGDIAEGYSVSREKKESFPLTVTSAQKNPTAFYLCASSWDWLTGELFFGEGSRLTVL.

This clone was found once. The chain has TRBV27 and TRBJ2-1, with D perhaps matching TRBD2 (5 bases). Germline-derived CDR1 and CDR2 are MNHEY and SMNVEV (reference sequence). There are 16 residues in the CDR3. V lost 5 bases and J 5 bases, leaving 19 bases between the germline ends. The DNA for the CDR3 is TGTGCCAGCAGTCCTCTGACACCCGGAGGTGACAATGAGCAGTTCTTC. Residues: CASSPLTPGGDNEQFF.

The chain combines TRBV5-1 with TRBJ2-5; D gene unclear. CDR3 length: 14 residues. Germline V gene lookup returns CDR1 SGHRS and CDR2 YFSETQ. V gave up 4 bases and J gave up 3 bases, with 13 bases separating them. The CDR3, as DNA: TGCGCCAGCAGCCTCGGACGGGCGGAAGAGACCCAGTACTTC. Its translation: CASSLGRAEETQYF.

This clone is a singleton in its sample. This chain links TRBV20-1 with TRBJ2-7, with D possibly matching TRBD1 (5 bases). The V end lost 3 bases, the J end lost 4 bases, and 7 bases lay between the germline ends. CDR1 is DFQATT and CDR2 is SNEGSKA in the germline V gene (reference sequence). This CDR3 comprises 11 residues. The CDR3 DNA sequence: TGCAGTGCTAGGGACACGTACGAGCAGTACTTC. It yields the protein CSARDTYEQYF.

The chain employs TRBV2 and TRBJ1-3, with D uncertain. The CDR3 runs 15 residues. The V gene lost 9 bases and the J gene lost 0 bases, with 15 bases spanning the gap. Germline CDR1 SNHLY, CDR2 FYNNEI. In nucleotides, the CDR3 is TGTGCCAGTACTGAGACGGTAATCTCTGGAAACACCATATATTTT. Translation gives CASTETVISGNTIYF.

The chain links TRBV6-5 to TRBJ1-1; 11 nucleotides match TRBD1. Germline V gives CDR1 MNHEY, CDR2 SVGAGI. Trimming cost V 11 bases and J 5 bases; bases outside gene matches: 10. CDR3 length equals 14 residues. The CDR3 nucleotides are TGTGCCGGTGGACAGGGGGCGCCGGAGACTGAAGCTTTCTTT. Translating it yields CAGGQGAPETEAFF.

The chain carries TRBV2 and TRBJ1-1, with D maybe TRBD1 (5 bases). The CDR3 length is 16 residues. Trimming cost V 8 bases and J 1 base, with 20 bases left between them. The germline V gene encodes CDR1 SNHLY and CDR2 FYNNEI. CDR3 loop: CASLWSDISSNTEAFF. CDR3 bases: TGTGCCAGCTTATGGTCGGACATCTCTTCGAACACTGAAGCTTTCTTT.

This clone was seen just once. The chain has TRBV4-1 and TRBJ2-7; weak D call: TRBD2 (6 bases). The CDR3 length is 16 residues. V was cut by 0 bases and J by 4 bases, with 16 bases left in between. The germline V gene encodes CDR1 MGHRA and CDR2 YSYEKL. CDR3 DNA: TGCGCCAGCAGCCAAGACCCCCAGCGGGCAGGGTACGAGCAGTACTTC. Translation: CASSQDPQRAGYEQYF.

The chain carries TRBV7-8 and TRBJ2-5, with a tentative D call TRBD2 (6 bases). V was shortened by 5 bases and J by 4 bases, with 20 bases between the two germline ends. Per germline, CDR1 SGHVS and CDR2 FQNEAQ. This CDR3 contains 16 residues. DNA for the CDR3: TGTGCCAGCAGCCTAAGTACTAGCCCCAGTGGAGAGACCCAGTACTTC. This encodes CASSLSTSPSGETQYF.

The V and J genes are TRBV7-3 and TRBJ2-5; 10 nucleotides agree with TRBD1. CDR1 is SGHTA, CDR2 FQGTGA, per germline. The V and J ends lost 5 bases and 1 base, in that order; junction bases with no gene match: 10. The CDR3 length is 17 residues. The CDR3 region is CASSPGIGDRGQETQYF. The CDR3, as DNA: TGTGCCAGCAGCCCAGGCATTGGGGACAGGGGCCAAGAGACCCAGTACTTC.

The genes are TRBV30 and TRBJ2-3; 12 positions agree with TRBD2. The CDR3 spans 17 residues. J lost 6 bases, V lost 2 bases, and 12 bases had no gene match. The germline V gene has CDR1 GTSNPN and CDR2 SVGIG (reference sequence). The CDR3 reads CAWSSRRTSGVEDTQYF. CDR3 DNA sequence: TGTGCCTGGAGTTCACGACGGACTAGCGGGGTGGAGGATACGCAGTATTTT.

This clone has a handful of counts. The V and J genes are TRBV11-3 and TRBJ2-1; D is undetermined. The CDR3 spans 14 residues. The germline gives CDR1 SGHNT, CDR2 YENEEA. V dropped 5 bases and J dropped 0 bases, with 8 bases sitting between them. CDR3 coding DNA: TGTGCCAGCAGCCGAAGAAGCTCCTACAATGAGCAGTTCTTC. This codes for CASSRRSSYNEQFF.

CDR3 nucleotides: TGTGCCAGCAGCTTAACCCCCGAGGGCGGCTACACCTTC. Translation gives CASSLTPEGGYTF. The chain employs TRBV7-3 and TRBJ1-2; D is unresolved. This CDR3 is 13 amino acids long. V was trimmed by 0 bases and J by 8 bases, leaving 10 bases between them. The germline gives CDR1 SGHTA, CDR2 FQGTGA.

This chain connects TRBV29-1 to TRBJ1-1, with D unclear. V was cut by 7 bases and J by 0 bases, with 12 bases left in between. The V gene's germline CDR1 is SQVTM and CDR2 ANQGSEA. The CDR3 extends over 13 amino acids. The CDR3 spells CSARAGLNTEAFF. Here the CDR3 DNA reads TGCAGCGCCCGGGCGGGGTTGAACACTGAAGCTTTCTTT. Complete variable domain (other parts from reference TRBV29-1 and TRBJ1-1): SAVISQKPSRDICQRGTSLTIQCQVDSQVTMMFWYRQQPGQSLTLIATANQGSEATYESGFVIDKFPISRPNLTFSTLTVSNMSPEDSSIYLCSARAGLNTEAFFGQGTRLTVV.

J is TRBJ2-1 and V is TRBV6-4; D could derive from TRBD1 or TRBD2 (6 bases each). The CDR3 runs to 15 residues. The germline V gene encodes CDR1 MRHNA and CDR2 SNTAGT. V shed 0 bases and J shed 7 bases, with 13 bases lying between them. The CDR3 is CASSDSMRGANEQFF. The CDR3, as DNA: TGTGCCAGCAGTGACTCGATGAGGGGGGCGAATGAGCAGTTCTTC.

CDR3 bases: TGTGCCAGCAGCCAAGCTAGAGGGCCTGAAGCTTTCTTT. It codes for CASSQARGPEAFF. The chain is built from TRBV3-1 (or the pseudogene TRBV3-2) and TRBJ1-1; no clear D. Per germline, CDR1 LGHDT and CDR2 YNNKEL (reference sequence). The CDR3 spans 13 residues. V shed 1 base and J shed 6 bases, with 9 bases lying between them.

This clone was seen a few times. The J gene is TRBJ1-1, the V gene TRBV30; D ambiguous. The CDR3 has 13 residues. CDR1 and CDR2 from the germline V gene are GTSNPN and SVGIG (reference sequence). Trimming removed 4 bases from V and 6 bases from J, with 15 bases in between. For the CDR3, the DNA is TGTGCCTGGAAAAAGTCGGGGTTACCTGAAGCTTTCTTT. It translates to CAWKKSGLPEAFF.

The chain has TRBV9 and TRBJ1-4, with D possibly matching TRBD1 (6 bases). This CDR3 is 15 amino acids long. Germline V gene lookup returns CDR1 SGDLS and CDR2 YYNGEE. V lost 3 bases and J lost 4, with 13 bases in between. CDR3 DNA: TGTGCCAGCAGCGCCCGGGGGGCTGGTAATGAAAAACTGTTTTTT. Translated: CASSARGAGNEKLFF.

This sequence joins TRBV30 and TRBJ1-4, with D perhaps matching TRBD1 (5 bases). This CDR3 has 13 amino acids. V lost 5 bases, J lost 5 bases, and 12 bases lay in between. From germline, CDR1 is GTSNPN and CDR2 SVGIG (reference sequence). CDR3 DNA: TGTGCCTGGTACAGGTTTGGGAATGAAAAACTGTTTTTT. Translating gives CAWYRFGNEKLFF.

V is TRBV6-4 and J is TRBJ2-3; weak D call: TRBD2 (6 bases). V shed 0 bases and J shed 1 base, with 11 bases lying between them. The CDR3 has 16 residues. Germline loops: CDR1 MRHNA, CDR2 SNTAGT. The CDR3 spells CASSDSTGGGTDTQYF. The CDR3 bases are TGTGCCAGCAGTGACTCGACGGGCGGGGGCACAGATACGCAGTATTTT.

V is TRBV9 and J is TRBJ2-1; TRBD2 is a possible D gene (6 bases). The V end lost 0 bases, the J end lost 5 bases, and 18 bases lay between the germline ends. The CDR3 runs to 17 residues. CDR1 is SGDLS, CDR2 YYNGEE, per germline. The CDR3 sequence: CASSVAVFGGGNNEQFF. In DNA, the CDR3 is TGTGCCAGCAGCGTAGCGGTTTTTGGGGGAGGAAACAATGAGCAGTTCTTC.

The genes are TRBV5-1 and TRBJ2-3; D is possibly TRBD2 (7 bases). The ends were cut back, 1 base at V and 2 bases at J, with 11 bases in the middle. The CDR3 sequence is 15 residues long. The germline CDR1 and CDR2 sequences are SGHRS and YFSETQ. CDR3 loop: CASSLRGGPTDTQYF. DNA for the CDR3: TGCGCCAGCAGCTTGAGGGGGGGGCCCACAGATACGCAGTATTTT.

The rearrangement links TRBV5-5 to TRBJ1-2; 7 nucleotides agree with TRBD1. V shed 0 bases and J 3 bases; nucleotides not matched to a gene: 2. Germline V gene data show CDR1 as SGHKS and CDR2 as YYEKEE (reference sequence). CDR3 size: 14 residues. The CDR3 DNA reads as TGTGCCAGCAGCTTGGGGACAGGAGACTATGGCTACACCTTC. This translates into CASSLGTGDYGYTF.

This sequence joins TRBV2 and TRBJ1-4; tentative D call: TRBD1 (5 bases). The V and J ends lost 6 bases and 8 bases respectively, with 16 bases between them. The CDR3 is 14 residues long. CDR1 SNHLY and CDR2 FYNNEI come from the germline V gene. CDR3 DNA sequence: TGTGCCAGCAGCGACAGTCTGGGGAAGGAAAAACTGTTTTTT. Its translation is CASSDSLGKEKLFF.

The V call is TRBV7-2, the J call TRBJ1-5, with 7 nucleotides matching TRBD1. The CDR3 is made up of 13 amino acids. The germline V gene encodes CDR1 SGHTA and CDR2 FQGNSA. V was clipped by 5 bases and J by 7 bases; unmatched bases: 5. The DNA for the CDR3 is TGTGCCAGCAGCCGACAGGGACGGCAGCCCCAGCATTTT. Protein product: CASSRQGRQPQHF.

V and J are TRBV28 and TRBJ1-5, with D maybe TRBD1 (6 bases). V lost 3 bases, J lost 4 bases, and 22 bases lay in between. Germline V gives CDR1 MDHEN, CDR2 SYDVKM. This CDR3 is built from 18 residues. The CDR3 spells CASSFGWGRGILNQPQHF. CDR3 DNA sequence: TGTGCCAGCAGTTTCGGCTGGGGGCGCGGAATCCTTAATCAGCCCCAGCATTTT.